This entry lists 27 T cell receptor beta chains sequenced from one sample in a study of shared clonotypes between healthy human individuals. This table comes from immunoSEQ multiplex PCR, and its TCRdb copy is limited to in-frame clones, with some not included. The table has some 1,600,000 clones, about 98% seen once. The specimen sequenced was naive CD4+ T cells sorted from blood. The subset is: CD45RA+ positively selected. Every receptor here comes from a man aged 25 to 40 in good health.

The chain employs TRBV5-5 and TRBJ1-2; D not resolved. Deletions cut 2 bases from V and 1 base from J, with 0 bases between. CDR3 length: 11 amino acids. The germline V gene has CDR1 SGHKS and CDR2 YYEKEE (reference sequence). The CDR3: CASSFNYGYTF. The CDR3 DNA sequence: TGTGCCAGCAGCTTTAACTATGGCTACACCTTC. Variable domain in full (rest from reference TRBV5-5 and TRBJ1-2): DAGVTQSPTHLIKTRGQQVTLRCSPISGHKSVSWYQQVLGQGPQFIFQYYEKEERGRGNFPDRFSARQFPNYSSELNVNALLLGDSALYLCASSFNYGYTFGSGTRLTVV.

This clone has just a few counts. The chain employs TRBV7-9 and TRBJ1-5; the D gene is possibly TRBD1 (5 bases). Germline V gene sequence: CDR1 SEHNR, CDR2 FQNEAQ (reference sequence). V was trimmed by 2 bases and J by 2 bases, leaving 10 bases between them. The CDR3 sequence is 15 residues long. The CDR3: CASSLQGQGNQPQHF. The CDR3 DNA reads as TGTGCCAGCAGCTTACAGGGCCAGGGCAATCAGCCCCAGCATTTT. Complete variable domain (other parts from reference TRBV7-9 and TRBJ1-5): DTGVSQNPRHKITKRGQNVTFRCDPISEHNRLYWYRQTLGQGPEFLTYFQNEAQLEKSRLLSDRFSAERPKGSFSTLEIQRTEQGDSAMYLCASSLQGQGNQPQHFGDGTRLSIL.

The CDR3 is CASSVGGGPQHF. The CDR3 DNA reads as TGTGCCAGCAGCGTTGGCGGGGGGCCCCAGCATTTT. V and J are TRBV11-2 and TRBJ1-5; tentatively, D is TRBD1 (5 bases). Germline V gene lookup returns CDR1 SGHAT and CDR2 FQNNGV. The V and J ends lost 5 bases and 9 bases respectively, with 11 bases between them. The CDR3 spans 12 residues. Full variable domain (outside the CDR3, taken from reference TRBV11-2 and TRBJ1-5): EAGVAQSPRYKIIEKRQSVAFWCNPISGHATLYWYQQILGQGPKLLIQFQNNGVVDDSQLPKDRFSAERLKGVDSTLKIQPAKLEDSAVYLCASSVGGGPQHFGDGTRLSIL.

The V and J genes are TRBV7-6 and TRBJ2-7; D remains ambiguous. The CDR3 length is 12 residues. Trimming took 5 bases from V and 5 from J, leaving 10 bases between them. Germline lookup yields CDR1 SGHVS and CDR2 FNYEAQ. CDR3 nucleotides: TGTGCCAGCAGCCATGGACGGGACGAGCAGTACTTC. Translation: CASSHGRDEQYF.

This clone has only one observation. This chain uses TRBV19 with TRBJ1-5; D not certain. CDR3 length equals 14 residues. From germline, CDR1 is LNHDA and CDR2 SQIVND (reference sequence). Deletions cut 5 bases from V and 0 bases from J, with 8 bases between. As DNA, the CDR3 is TGTGCCAGTAGTCTGTACAGTAGCAATCAGCCCCAGCATTTT. Translation gives CASSLYSSNQPQHF.

The CDR3 coding sequence is TGTGCCAGCAGCAATCCGGGACAGATCAATCAGCCCCAGCATTTT. This sequence encodes CASSNPGQINQPQHF. The rearrangement joins TRBV5-8 to TRBJ1-5; 7 nucleotides agree with TRBD1. From germline, CDR1 is SGHTS and CDR2 YDEGEE. The CDR3 is 15 residues long. With V trimmed by 4 bases and J by 3 bases, 7 bases remained unmatched.

To note about this clone: This same CDR3 is encoded by further DNA sequences in the sample. The rearrangement uses TRBV5-1 and TRBJ1-4; weak D call: TRBD1 (6 bases). Trimming took 0 bases from V and 2 from J, leaving 8 bases between them. The germline V gene encodes CDR1 SGHRS and CDR2 YFSETQ. This CDR3 is 15 amino acids long. In nucleotides, the CDR3 is TGCGCCAGCAGCTTGGTGCAGGGGACTAATGAAAAACTGTTTTTT. Its protein product is CASSLVQGTNEKLFF.

The chain employs TRBV18 and TRBJ2-1, with 15 bases matching TRBD2. Germline V gene sequence: CDR1 KGHSH, CDR2 LQKENI. Germline trimming cut 3 bases from V and 8 bases from J; bases unmatched to any gene: 8. The CDR3 is 17 residues long. This CDR3 is CASSPPGTSGRSDEQFF. In DNA, the CDR3 is TGTGCCAGCTCACCGCCCGGGACTAGCGGGAGGTCCGATGAGCAGTTCTTC.

This chain links TRBV7-6 with TRBJ2-3, with D unclear. The CDR3 covers 13 residues. Trimming removed 1 base from V and 2 bases from J, with 4 bases in between. Germline lookup yields CDR1 SGHVS and CDR2 FNYEAQ. CDR3 coding DNA: TGTGCCAGCAGCTTAGGGCACACAGATACGCAGTATTTT. Protein product: CASSLGHTDTQYF.

V is TRBV6-6 and J is TRBJ1-2; D remains ambiguous. CDR3 length: 16 residues. Germline V gene lookup returns CDR1 MNHNY and CDR2 SVGAGI (reference sequence). V lost 2 bases, J lost 4 bases, and 17 bases lay in between. The DNA of the CDR3 is TGTGCCAGCAGTTACGGCCGGGCCCTAGACCTCTATGGCTACACCTTC. This codes for CASSYGRALDLYGYTF.

This clone was detected once. The chain employs TRBV7-2 and TRBJ1-1; 8 bases line up with TRBD1. V was clipped by 2 bases and J by 4 bases; unmatched bases: 3. The CDR3 consists of 14 residues. In germline, CDR1 is SGHTA, CDR2 FQGNSA. The chain's CDR3 is CASSLNDRGTEAFF. As DNA, the CDR3 is TGTGCCAGCAGCTTAAACGACAGGGGCACTGAAGCTTTCTTT.

The V gene is TRBV5-1, the J gene TRBJ2-1; D unclear. Trimming stripped 0 bases from V and 0 bases from J, with 13 bases between. This CDR3 has 17 residues. Per the germline V gene, CDR1 is SGHRS and CDR2 is YFSETQ. The chain's CDR3 is CASSLDPIRSSYNEQFF. For the CDR3, the DNA is TGCGCCAGCAGCTTGGATCCGATCCGTAGCTCCTACAATGAGCAGTTCTTC.

The chain links TRBV18 to TRBJ2-2, with D perhaps matching TRBD1 or TRBD2 (6 bases each). The CDR3 spans 16 residues. V lost 3 bases, J lost 8 bases, and 19 bases lay in between. Germline CDR1 and CDR2: KGHSH and LQKENI. CDR3 protein: CASSPVGFGGSGELFF. The CDR3, as DNA: TGTGCCAGCTCACCGGTCGGATTCGGGGGCTCTGGGGAGCTGTTTTTT.

The chain employs TRBV14 and TRBJ2-2; D might be TRBD1 (6 bases). The CDR3 contains 18 residues. Trimming took off 1 base at V and 9 bases at J, with 24 bases between the two ends. Germline lookup yields CDR1 SGHDN and CDR2 FVKESK. CDR3 loop: CASSQGATGPLLHRELFF. Here the CDR3 DNA reads TGTGCCAGCAGCCAAGGGGCTACAGGGCCCCTCCTTCACAGGGAGCTGTTTTTT.

This rearrangement joins TRBV5-4 to TRBJ1-2, with TRBD1 identical over 8 bases. CDR1 is SGHNT and CDR2 is YYREEE in the germline V gene (reference sequence). The CDR3 is made up of 18 amino acids. Unmatched junction bases numbered 26, after V lost 3 bases and J lost 13 bases. The CDR3 nucleotides are TGTGCCAGCAGCTCCCGGGGGGGACAGGCCCCCCCGGAGAGGTTCGGCACCTTC. Residues: CASSSRGGQAPPERFGTF. Full variable domain (outside the CDR3, taken from reference TRBV5-4 and TRBJ1-2): ETGVTQSPTHLIKTRGQQVTLRCSSQSGHNTVSWYQQALGQGPQFIFQYYREEENGRGNFPPRFSGLQFPNYSSELNVNALELDDSALYLCASSSRGGQAPPERFGTFGSGTRLTVV.

This chain links TRBV5-1 with TRBJ2-7, with TRBD2 identical over 12 bases. This CDR3 region has 15 residues. Germline values: CDR1 SGHRS, CDR2 YFSETQ. The V segment lost 4 bases and the J segment 1 base; nucleotides outside the gene matches: 3. CDR3 amino acids: CASSTTSGSSYEQYF. CDR3 DNA: TGCGCCAGCAGCACGACTAGCGGGAGTTCCTACGAGCAGTACTTC.

This clone showed up just once. This chain joins TRBV29-1 and TRBJ1-3, with D hard to call. The V and J ends lost 7 bases and 0 bases respectively, with 10 bases between them. CDR1 and CDR2 from the germline V gene are SQVTM and ANQGSEA. The CDR3 runs to 13 residues. Here the CDR3 DNA reads TGCAGCGCTCTAGGAGTCTCTGGAAACACCATATATTTT. Protein sequence: CSALGVSGNTIYF.

The rearrangement joins TRBV18 to TRBJ1-1; D is unresolved. The germline gives CDR1 KGHSH, CDR2 LQKENI. V was trimmed by 3 bases and J by 5 bases, leaving 10 bases between them. CDR3 size: 13 residues. CDR3 sequence: CASSPLPGTEAFF. CDR3 DNA: TGTGCCAGCTCACCTTTACCGGGTACTGAAGCTTTCTTT.

The CDR3 region is CASSPVEDEQFF. Here the CDR3 DNA reads TGCGCCAGCAGCCCCGTTGAGGATGAGCAGTTCTTC. The chain combines TRBV5-1 with TRBJ2-1; D ambiguous. From germline, CDR1 is SGHRS and CDR2 YFSETQ. CDR3 length: 12 residues. The V end was cut by 4 bases, the J end by 8 bases, with 10 bases between.

The rearrangement joins TRBV7-9 to TRBJ2-1, with 12 bases fitting TRBD2. The CDR3 covers 16 residues. Looked up from germline, CDR1 is SEHNR and CDR2 is FQNEAQ (reference sequence). V lost 5 bases and J lost 10; bases outside the gene matches: 12. The CDR3 DNA reads TGTGCCAGCAGCCAGCCTAGGACTAGCGGGAATTACGAGCAGTTCTTC. Protein product: CASSQPRTSGNYEQFF.

The rearrangement joins TRBV10-1 to TRBJ2-7, with 7 bases identical to TRBD1. The CDR3 extends over 16 amino acids. Germline-derived CDR1 and CDR2 are WNHNN and SYGVQD (reference sequence). Trimming removed 2 bases from V and 2 bases from J; junction bases left unmatched: 9. The CDR3 region has the DNA TGCGCCAGCAGTGAGAGCCGGACAGGACGAACCTACGAGCAGTACTTC. Protein sequence: CASSESRTGRTYEQYF.

V and J are TRBV2 and TRBJ2-5, with D possibly called TRBD1 or TRBD2 (5 bases each). Trimming left V 4 bases short and J 6 bases short, with 9 bases between. This CDR3 contains 12 residues. Germline V CDR1 and CDR2: SNHLY, FYNNEI. The DNA of the CDR3 is TGTGCCAGCAGTGGAGGGGCAAAGACCCAGTACTTC. This translates into CASSGGAKTQYF.

The rearrangement joins TRBV7-2 to TRBJ1-5; D is unresolved. This CDR3 spans 17 amino acids. Germline CDR1 and CDR2: SGHTA and FQGNSA. V gave up 1 base and J gave up 1 base, with 14 bases separating them. The CDR3 spells CASSLVPGLQSNQPQHF. The CDR3 nucleotides are TGTGCCAGCAGCTTAGTCCCGGGCCTACAAAGCAATCAGCCCCAGCATTTT.

This chain joins TRBV5-4 and TRBJ2-3, with D perhaps TRBD1 or TRBD2 (6 bases each). The length of the CDR3 is 16 residues. The V end was cut by 3 bases, the J end by 5 bases, with 19 bases between. Germline V gives CDR1 SGHNT, CDR2 YYREEE (reference sequence). The CDR3 spells CASSSFSGGTIDTQYF. CDR3 DNA: TGTGCCAGCAGCTCCTTTTCGGGCGGGACAATAGATACGCAGTATTTT.

V usage is TRBV6-6 and J usage is TRBJ2-2, with 9 bases matching TRBD1. V gave up 5 bases and J gave up 7 bases; unmatched junction bases: 5. This CDR3 comprises 14 residues. CDR1 MNHNY and CDR2 SVGAGI come from the germline V gene (reference sequence). The CDR3 bases are TGTGCCAGCAGTAAAGGACAGGGGAGCGGGGAGCTGTTTTTT. This sequence encodes CASSKGQGSGELFF.

The rearrangement uses TRBV29-1 and TRBJ2-7, with TRBD2 identical over 7 bases. The CDR3 consists of 14 residues. The germline V gene encodes CDR1 SQVTM and CDR2 ANQGSEA. Trimming took 6 bases from V and 5 from J; bases not matched to a gene: 13. CDR3 region: CSVRPAGVVDEQYF. For the CDR3, the DNA is TGCAGCGTCCGGCCTGCGGGAGTGGTAGACGAGCAGTACTTC.

The V call is TRBV4-3, the J call TRBJ2-7; D may correspond to TRBD1 or TRBD2 (5 bases each). This CDR3 comprises 16 residues. CDR1 is LGHNA and CDR2 is YSLEER in the germline V gene. Between the trimmed V and J ends, which lost 0 bases and 3 bases, there was a span of 15 bases. The CDR3 DNA reads as TGCGCCAGCAGCCAAGATTCGTGGGGACGGAGCTACGAGCAGTACTTC. It specifies CASSQDSWGRSYEQYF.